This is a list of T cell receptor beta chains from one sample in a study of vaccination effects on CD4 cells after COVID-19. These receptors' antigens are unknown. The protocol was immunoSEQ multiplex PCR, while the TCRdb copy is restricted to in-frame clones and leaves out a portion. The data hold about 73,000 clones, with around 70% observed a single time. Material: CD4+ T cells from PBMCs cultured without peptide, obtained after COVID-19 vaccination. Receptors were obtained from a human donor who received a COVID-19 vaccine. CDR3s include the opening cysteine and the closing phenylalanine or tryptophan. Fields, in order: clone size, V gene, D gene, CDR3 length, J gene, CDR3 DNA, CDR3 protein. D genes are given only for firm matches. Clone sizes are given selectively: once, few, many, or a class where the clone is expanded.

once,TRBV19,-,14,TRBJ2-5,TGTGCCAGTAGTATAGTCTTCTCGGAGGAGACCCAGTACTTC,CASSIVFSEETQYF
-,TRBV5-1,TRBD1,14,TRBJ2-3,TGCGCCAGCAGCTTGGCACAGGGGGCAGATACGCAGTATTTT,CASSLAQGADTQYF
-,TRBV7-9,TRBD2,18,TRBJ2-5,TGTGCCAGCAGCTTAAGGGTCCCACTAGCGGGGGATCAAGAGACCCAGTACTTC,CASSLRVPLAGDQETQYF
-,TRBV19,TRBD1,14,TRBJ2-2,TGTGCCAGTAAGGGACAGGGCCCCACCGGGGAGCTGTTTTTT,CASKGQGPTGELFF
-,TRBV9,-,15,TRBJ1-5,TGTGCCAGCAGCGTCTCCGGTCAGGGTCATCAGCCCCAGCATTTT,CASSVSGQGHQPQHF
-,TRBV10-3,TRBD1,14,TRBJ2-3,TGTGCCATCAGTGAGGAAGGGGGCCGGGATACGCAGTATTTT,CAISEEGGRDTQYF
-,TRBV5-1,-,14,TRBJ1-2,TGCGCCAGCAGCTTGAGGGGGGCTGAAAGAGGCTACACCTTC,CASSLRGAERGYTF
-,TRBV4-3,-,19,TRBJ2-6,TGCGCCAGCAGCCAAGGTCGGAGTAAGGGTAGCTCTGGGGCCAACGTCCTGACTTTC,CASSQGRSKGSSGANVLTF
-,TRBV7-9,-,15,TRBJ2-3,TGTGCCAGCAGCCCCGCTGCGGATAGCACAGATACGCAGTATTTT,CASSPAADSTDTQYF
-,TRBV11-2,-,14,TRBJ2-3,TGTGCCAGCAGCTTAACCGTGACCACAGATACGCAGTATTTT,CASSLTVTTDTQYF
-,TRBV9,-,16,TRBJ1-4,TGTGCCAGCAGCGTAGGGGCCCAGGAGATTAATGAAAAACTGTTTTTT,CASSVGAQEINEKLFF
-,TRBV3-1/TRBV3-2,TRBD1,16,TRBJ1-1,TGTGCCAGCAGCTCCGGACAGGGATTGGTGAACACTGAAGCTTTCTTT,CASSSGQGLVNTEAFF
-,TRBV12-3/TRBV12-4,-,12,TRBJ1-2,TGTGCCAGCAGTTTAGGGGCGGGGGGCTACACCTTC,CASSLGAGGYTF
-,TRBV7-9,TRBD1,16,TRBJ1-2,TGTGCCAGCAGCTTAGGACGAGGGACAGTTCTAGGTGGCTACACCTTC,CASSLGRGTVLGGYTF
-,TRBV4-1,TRBD1,20,TRBJ2-6,TGCGCCAGCAGCCACGCACGCTGGGACAGGGCTCCGTCTGGGGCCAACGTCCTGACTTTC,CASSHARWDRAPSGANVLTF
-,TRBV2,-,14,TRBJ1-6,TGTGCCAGCACTACAGGGTCTGAAGGTTCACCCCTCCACTTT,CASTTGSEGSPLHF
-,TRBV7-3,TRBD2,19,TRBJ2-2,TGTGCCAGCAGCTTAGAACCCCGCGGGGGGGCCTTTCGGACCGGGGAGCTGTTTTTT,CASSLEPRGGAFRTGELFF
-,TRBV5-8,-,15,TRBJ1-4,TGTGCCAGCAGCTTGGACGGGACTCGGTGGGAAAAACTGTTTTTT,CASSLDGTRWEKLFF
few,TRBV11-2,-,16,TRBJ1-1,TGTGCCAGCAGCTTAGAGTGGGGACAAACGAACACTGAAGCTTTCTTT,CASSLEWGQTNTEAFF
once,TRBV24-1,TRBD1,16,TRBJ2-1,TGTGCCACCAGTGACCAGACAGGGTCAGAATACAATGAGCAGTTCTTC,CATSDQTGSEYNEQFF
-,TRBV2,-,15,TRBJ1-5,TGTGCCAGCAGTGAAGTGGGACATCAAGGCCAGCCCCAGCATTTT,CASSEVGHQGQPQHF
-,TRBV7-8,-,14,TRBJ1-2,TGTGCCAGCAGCAGGGAGTGGGGGGACTATGGCTACACCTTC,CASSREWGDYGYTF
-,TRBV6-5,-,15,TRBJ2-5,TGTGCCAGCAGTTACTCCAGGGGACCCCATCAGACCCAGTACTTC,CASSYSRGPHQTQYF
-,TRBV19,TRBD1,16,TRBJ2-5,TGTGCCAGTAGTAGACTCCCGGGACAGGGCGTAGGGGCCCAGTACTTC,CASSRLPGQGVGAQYF
-,TRBV19,-,14,TRBJ1-2,TGTGCCAGTAGTATAAGGGCAGGGGAGAATGGCTACACCTTC,CASSIRAGENGYTF
-,TRBV25-1,-,12,TRBJ2-1,TGTGCCAGCAGAGGTCTGATGATAAAGCAGTTCTTC,CASRGLMIKQFF
few,TRBV4-2,TRBD2,16,TRBJ2-3,TGTGCCAGCAGCCAAAGACTAGCGGGGAAGACAGATACGCAGTATTTT,CASSQRLAGKTDTQYF
-,TRBV2,-,13,TRBJ1-2,TGTGCCAGCAGCCAAGGGGTAAATTATGGCTACACCTTC,CASSQGVNYGYTF
-,TRBV7-3,-,13,TRBJ2-5,TGTGCCAGCAGCTTAACCTCCGAAGAGACCCAGTACTTC,CASSLTSEETQYF
few,TRBV19,TRBD1,13,TRBJ1-5,TGTGCCGGCGGGACAGGCGAAAATCAGCCCCAGCATTTT,CAGGTGENQPQHF
-,TRBV18,TRBD1,17,TRBJ1-4,TGTGCCAGCTCACCACTAGGGATGACAGGGATTAATGAAAAACTGTTTTTT,CASSPLGMTGINEKLFF
few,TRBV19,-,14,TRBJ1-5,TGTGCCAGTAGTATTTTTCAGGACAATCAGCCCCAGCATTTT,CASSIFQDNQPQHF
few,TRBV30,-,13,TRBJ1-6,TGTGCCTGGAGTGGGCAGGGAACTTCACCCCTCCACTTT,CAWSGQGTSPLHF
-,TRBV12-3/TRBV12-4,TRBD1,13,TRBJ1-1,TGTGCCGTAACCAGACAGGGACGGACTGAAGCTTTCTTT,CAVTRQGRTEAFF
-,TRBV6-1,-,16,TRBJ1-5,TGTGCCAGCAGTGAAGCGCGGGGGGGTTGGCGTCAGCCCCAGCATTTT,CASSEARGGWRQPQHF
-,TRBV30,-,14,TRBJ1-1,TGTGCCTGGAGGACGGTGGTTAGAAACACTGAAGCTTTCTTT,CAWRTVVRNTEAFF
-,TRBV6-6,-,15,TRBJ2-5,TGTGCCAGCAGTTATCCAGGGACGGCGTCGAAGACCCAGTACTTC,CASSYPGTASKTQYF
few,TRBV30,-,12,TRBJ2-5,TGTGCCTGGAGTGTAGGAGGAGAGACCCAGTACTTC,CAWSVGGETQYF
-,TRBV15,TRBD1,16,TRBJ2-1,TGTGCCACCAGCAGAGACATATGGACAGGGGGTAACGAGCAGTTCTTC,CATSRDIWTGGNEQFF
-,TRBV19,-,13,TRBJ2-5,TGTGCCAGTAGTATGCAGTTCCAAGAGACCCAGTACTTC,CASSMQFQETQYF
-,TRBV5-1,TRBD2,16,TRBJ2-3,TGCGCCAGCAGCTTGGCCGTTGGAGCGGGGGAGGATACGCAGTATTTT,CASSLAVGAGEDTQYF
once,TRBV30,-,16,TRBJ1-2,TGTGCCTGGAGTGCCGTCAGGGCAGTAAGTTCCTATGGCTACACCTTC,CAWSAVRAVSSYGYTF
-,TRBV7-9,-,14,TRBJ2-3,TGTGCCAGCAGCTTAGCGGCCAGTTCAGATACGCAGTATTTT,CASSLAASSDTQYF
once,TRBV5-1,-,14,TRBJ1-6,TGCGCCAGCAGACCGGTTTTCGGTAATTCACCCCTCCACTTT,CASRPVFGNSPLHF
-,TRBV5-6,-,14,TRBJ2-1,TGTGCCAGCAGCTTGGCCAGGGGTGGCTATGAGCAGTTCTTC,CASSLARGGYEQFF
-,TRBV12-3/TRBV12-4,-,13,TRBJ2-5,TGTGCCAGCAGGGAGACACGCCAAGAGACCCAGTACTTC,CASRETRQETQYF
-,TRBV5-1,TRBD1,15,TRBJ2-3,TGCGCCAGCAGCTGGGGACAGGGAGTCCCAGATACGCAGTATTTT,CASSWGQGVPDTQYF
-,TRBV6-5,-,16,TRBJ2-1,TGTGCCAGCAGTTTTCCTCAGGGGGGGATGAACAATGAGCAGTTCTTC,CASSFPQGGMNNEQFF
once,TRBV6-2/TRBV6-3,-,14,TRBJ1-2,TGTGCCAGCAGTGGCCATGATGGGAACTATTGCTACACCTTC,CASSGHDGNYCYTF
-,TRBV27,-,14,TRBJ1-5,TGTGCCACCAAAAGGAAGGCGGACAATCAGCCCCAGCATTTT,CATKRKADNQPQHF